One and the same sample provided the 4 T cell receptor beta chains below, sequenced in a study of shared clonotypes between healthy human individuals. Repertoires were generated with immunoSEQ multiplex PCR, while TCRdb's copy carries only in-frame clones and drops some. The profile shows some 2.1 million clones, about 95% of them singletons. Naive CD8 cells comprised CD45RO-negative, CCR7-positively selected cells, excluding terminally differentiated effector memory CD45RA+ cells. The sequenced sample consisted of naive CD8+ T cells sorted from blood. The receptor set was obtained from a man between 18 and 29 years old in good health.

The chain joins TRBV7-9 to TRBJ2-3; 10 positions match TRBD2. V lost 4 bases and J lost 0; bases outside the gene matches: 10. The germline gives CDR1 SEHNR, CDR2 FQNEAQ (reference sequence). CDR3 length equals 18 residues. The CDR3 loop is CASSSGLAEGVSTDTQYF. The CDR3 nucleotides read TGTGCCAGCAGCTCCGGACTAGCGGAGGGGGTTAGCACAGATACGCAGTATTTT.

The genes are TRBV5-1 and TRBJ2-4; D assignment may be TRBD1 or TRBD2 (7 bases each). Per germline, CDR1 SGHRS and CDR2 YFSETQ. The germline V and J ends were trimmed by 1 base and 3 bases, with 11 bases remaining between them. The CDR3 is made up of 15 amino acids. The CDR3 here is CASSLSGGDKNIQYF. The CDR3 DNA is TGCGCCAGCAGCTTGTCAGGGGGGGACAAAAACATTCAGTACTTC.

Comments on this clone: Germline is not matched at one junction end, which may reflect a read error. The genes are TRBV5-1 and TRBJ2-6, with 9 bases fitting TRBD1. From germline, CDR1 is SGHRS and CDR2 YFSETQ. The CDR3 is made up of 16 amino acids. The CDR3 bases are TGCGCCAGCGGCTTAGGGACAGGGACTGGGGCCAACGTCCTGACTTTC. This encodes CASGLGTGTGANVLTF.

As to this clone: A much larger clone lies a single base off, so this may be a read error. This CDR3 is also generated by other DNA sequences in the sample. The gene calls are TRBV5-4 and TRBJ2-7; the match to TRBD1 covers 11 bases. CDR3 size: 14 residues. Per germline, CDR1 SGHNT and CDR2 YYREEE (reference sequence). J was trimmed by 3 bases and V by 4 bases; bases with no gene match: 3. The CDR3 sequence is CASSAGTGGYEQYF. In nucleotides, the CDR3 is TGTGCCAGCAGCGCCGGGACAGGGGGCTACGAGCAGTACTTC.